The next 17 T cell receptor beta chains were all read from a single sample in a study of technical replicates of blood from a handful of donors. The protocol was immunoSEQ multiplex PCR, while the TCRdb copy is restricted to in-frame clones and leaves out a portion. Among 65,000 to 80,000 clones, 95% to 98% were seen once, and the ten largest hold roughly 0.3%. The sequenced material came from T cells isolated from PBMCs. The receptors derive from a human donor in good health.

This clone was recorded only once. The genes are TRBV5-1 and TRBJ2-1; D is uncertain. The V end lost 0 bases, the J end lost 5 bases, and 3 bases lay between the germline ends. Per germline, CDR1 SGHRS and CDR2 YFSETQ. CDR3 length equals 12 residues. The DNA for the CDR3 is TGCGCCAGCAGCTTGGCTCACAATGAGCAGTTCTTC. Translating gives CASSLAHNEQFF.

The chain joins TRBV4-1 to TRBJ2-5, with 8 bases identical to TRBD2. J was trimmed by 3 bases and V by 1 base; bases with no gene match: 4. The germline CDR1 and CDR2 sequences are MGHRA and YSYEKL. The CDR3 runs to 15 residues. The CDR3 bases are TGCGCCAGCAGCCAAGTCGGACTAGCAGAAGAGACCCAGTACTTC. Its protein product is CASSQVGLAEETQYF.

The count of this clone is one. The chain couples TRBV4-3 to TRBJ1-5; a possible D gene is TRBD1 (6 bases). From germline, CDR1 is LGHNA and CDR2 YSLEER. V was cut by 0 bases and J by 4 bases, with 10 bases left in between. The length of the CDR3 is 15 residues. As DNA, the CDR3 is TGCGCCAGCAGCCAAGATGTCACAGGGAATCAGCCCCAGCATTTT. Its translation is CASSQDVTGNQPQHF.

This clone appeared a single time. The chain recombines TRBV9 with TRBJ1-2; no reliable D call. Trimming stripped 4 bases from V and 6 bases from J, with 16 bases between. CDR3 length: 14 amino acids. Germline V lookup: CDR1 SGDLS, CDR2 YYNGEE. The CDR3 is CASSPPSDFHGYTF. The CDR3 bases are TGTGCCAGCAGCCCCCCGTCGGACTTCCATGGCTACACCTTC.

The chain couples TRBV9 to TRBJ2-1, with TRBD2 matching over 11 bases. Losses at the gene ends were 0 bases for V and 4 bases for J; bases not matched to a gene: 3. The CDR3 consists of 16 residues. CDR1 is SGDLS and CDR2 is YYNGEE in the germline V gene. CDR3 protein: CASSVALAGGYNEQFF. CDR3 nucleotides: TGTGCCAGCAGCGTAGCCCTAGCGGGGGGTTACAATGAGCAGTTCTTC.

The chain employs TRBV6-1 and TRBJ2-2; TRBD1 aligns across 8 bases. The CDR3 consists of 15 residues. In germline, CDR1 is MNHNS, CDR2 SASEGT. V dropped 5 bases and J dropped 1; count of bases not matched to a gene: 3. The CDR3 nucleotides read TGTGCCAGCAGTCGGACAGGGTGGAACACCGGGGAGCTGTTTTTT. Amino acid sequence: CASSRTGWNTGELFF.

The chain is built from TRBV29-1 and TRBJ2-1, with 7 bases that match TRBD1. This CDR3 is 12 amino acids long. Germline V gene lookup returns CDR1 SQVTM and CDR2 ANQGSEA. The J segment lost 8 bases and the V segment lost 7 bases, leaving 8 bases of the junction unmatched. In DNA, the CDR3 is TGCAGCGAACAGGGGATGGGGGATGAGCAGTTCTTC. Translated, it gives CSEQGMGDEQFF.

This chain links TRBV16 with TRBJ1-5, with TRBD1 as a possible D gene (5 bases). The V gene's germline CDR1 is KGHSY and CDR2 FQNENV. The CDR3 spans 16 residues. V dropped 4 bases and J dropped 6 bases, with 19 bases sitting between them. The CDR3 sequence is CASSPPVGGAGQPQHF. The CDR3 DNA sequence: TGTGCCAGCAGCCCTCCAGTAGGTGGGGCTGGTCAGCCCCAGCATTTT.

The chain carries TRBV27 and TRBJ1-1; D remains unclear. CDR1 is MNHEY and CDR2 is SMNVEV in the germline V gene (reference sequence). The CDR3 spans 13 residues. With 5 bases removed from V and 2 bases from J, the gap between germline ends came to 9 bases. In DNA, the CDR3 is TGTGCCAGCAGTGGCCGGGGTAACACTGAAGCTTTCTTT. Protein: CASSGRGNTEAFF.

This clone was seen once. The V gene is TRBV13, the J gene TRBJ2-3, with 10 bases fitting TRBD2. The CDR3 has 17 residues. Germline values: CDR1 PRHDT, CDR2 FYEKMQ (reference sequence). J lost 3 bases, V lost 7 bases, and 13 bases had no gene match. This CDR3 is CASNPGLAGETTDTQYF. DNA of the CDR3: TGTGCCAGCAACCCCGGGCTAGCGGGAGAAACGACAGATACGCAGTATTTT.

This clone was seen just once. The V and J genes are TRBV18 and TRBJ1-4, with unresolved D. CDR3 length: 13 amino acids. Trimming stripped 2 bases from V and 5 bases from J, with 6 bases between. CDR1 and CDR2 from the germline V gene are KGHSH and LQKENI. The chain's CDR3 is CASSPAGNEKLFF. CDR3 bases: TGTGCCAGCTCACCAGCGGGGAATGAAAAACTGTTTTTT.

The rearrangement links TRBV19 to TRBJ1-4; D perhaps matches TRBD1 (6 bases). Trimming cost V 1 base and J 7 bases, with 13 bases left between them. Germline V gene lookup returns CDR1 LNHDA and CDR2 SQIVND (reference sequence). The CDR3 runs to 15 residues. This chain's CDR3 is CASSIGGGAGEKLFF. CDR3 DNA sequence: TGTGCCAGTAGTATAGGGGGGGGCGCCGGTGAAAAACTGTTTTTT. Combining the CDR3 with reference TRBV19 and TRBJ1-4 gives the whole variable domain DGGITQSPKYLFRKEGQNVTLSCEQNLNHDAMYWYRQDPGQGLRLIYYSQIVNDFQKGDIAEGYSVSREKKESFPLTVTSAQKNPTAFYLCASSIGGGAGEKLFFGSGTQLSVL.

The V gene is TRBV29-1, the J gene TRBJ1-1; no definite D call. The CDR3 spans 11 residues. Per the germline V gene, CDR1 is SQVTM and CDR2 is ANQGSEA. Trimming removed 7 bases at V and 0 bases at J, with 6 bases between. The CDR3 protein is CSAAVNTEAFF. DNA of the CDR3: TGCAGCGCCGCGGTGAACACTGAAGCTTTCTTT.

In its sample, this clone was seen a few times. V and J are TRBV30 and TRBJ1-1; 10 bases map to TRBD1. The CDR3 spans 12 residues. In germline, CDR1 is GTSNPN, CDR2 SVGIG (reference sequence). J lost 3 bases, V lost 5 bases, and 0 bases had no gene match. CDR3 amino acids: CAWGQGDTEAFF. Here the CDR3 DNA reads TGTGCCTGGGGACAGGGGGACACTGAAGCTTTCTTT.

J is TRBJ2-1 and V is TRBV7-2, with D perhaps TRBD2 (5 bases). Looked up from germline, CDR1 is SGHTA and CDR2 is FQGNSA. The CDR3 has 13 residues. V shed 6 bases and J shed 10 bases, with 16 bases lying between them. This CDR3 reads CASRPRGLLEQFF. Written as DNA, the CDR3 is TGTGCCAGCAGACCCAGAGGACTTCTGGAGCAGTTCTTC.

This clone was observed once. This chain links TRBV27 with TRBJ1-2, with a tentative D call TRBD1 (6 bases). Germline lookup yields CDR1 MNHEY and CDR2 SMNVEV (reference sequence). CDR3 length equals 13 residues. Trimming took off 5 bases at V and 10 bases at J, with 17 bases between the two ends. This chain's CDR3 is CASSPTVWGLYTF. CDR3 coding DNA: TGTGCCAGCAGTCCAACAGTGTGGGGGCTCTACACCTTC.

This clone was detected once. The chain combines TRBV27 with TRBJ1-1; 7 nucleotides agree with TRBD1. Germline CDR1 MNHEY, CDR2 SMNVEV (reference sequence). The CDR3 runs to 14 residues. V lost 4 bases and J lost 6; bases outside the gene matches: 8. For the CDR3, the DNA is TGTGCCAGCAGTTACGCTACCAGGGGGGCTGAAGCTTTCTTT. The encoded protein is CASSYATRGAEAFF.